The 28 T cell receptor beta chains below come from one sample, sequenced in a study of blood T cell repertoires in COVID-19. The protocol was immunoSEQ multiplex PCR, while the TCRdb copy is restricted to in-frame clones and leaves out a portion. Of 250,000 to 300,000 clones in the sample, under 90% are singletons; the top ten hold 3.1%. Sequenced material: peripheral blood. The receptors originated from a woman aged 18-35 years with acute or convalescent COVID-19.

The CDR3 reads CASSYFPGDTQYF. CDR3 coding DNA: TGTGCCAGCAGTTACTTCCCGGGAGATACGCAGTATTTT. J is TRBJ2-3 and V is TRBV6-5; no definite D call. V lost 1 base and J lost 5, with 7 bases in between. CDR1 MNHEY and CDR2 SVGAGI come from the germline V gene. CDR3 length: 13 residues.

V gene TRBV29-1 combines with J gene TRBJ1-1; 7 bases are shared with TRBD1. CDR3 size: 12 residues. In germline, CDR1 is SQVTM, CDR2 ANQGSEA. CDR3 DNA sequence: TGCAGTTTCGAGGAGGGGGCGACTGAAGCTTTCTTT. It yields the protein CSFEEGATEAFF.

The V gene is TRBV6-2 or TRBV6-3, the J gene TRBJ1-1, with a possible D match to TRBD1 (6 bases). This CDR3 is 16 amino acids long. The V end was cut by 4 bases, the J end by 0 bases, with 15 bases between. Germline values: CDR1 MNHEY, CDR2 SVGEGT. For the CDR3, the DNA is TGTGCCAGCAGTTTGGTTTCAGGACAGTTGAACACTGAAGCTTTCTTT. Residues: CASSLVSGQLNTEAFF.

The rearrangement uses TRBV6-5 and TRBJ1-6, with D unresolved. V dropped 4 bases and J dropped 8 bases, with 12 bases sitting between them. The V gene's germline CDR1 is MNHEY and CDR2 SVGAGI. The CDR3 is 14 amino acids. The CDR3 DNA reads as TGTGCCAGCAGTTCGCTAGGGCGGGATTCACCCCTCCACTTT. Residues: CASSSLGRDSPLHF.

This clone was observed a single time. The rearrangement uses TRBV6-2 or TRBV6-3 and TRBJ2-7; 9 bases align to TRBD2. V shed 5 bases and J 5 bases; nucleotides not matched to a gene: 7. Germline V gene data show CDR1 as MNHEY and CDR2 as SVGEGT. This CDR3 spans 14 amino acids. The CDR3 sequence is CASSLLAGRDEQYF. CDR3 DNA: TGTGCCAGCAGTCTCCTAGCGGGGCGAGACGAGCAGTACTTC.

This clone was observed a handful of times. The V and J genes are TRBV29-1 and TRBJ2-1; 12 bases agree with TRBD1. The CDR3 length is 13 residues. CDR1 and CDR2 from the germline V gene are SQVTM and ANQGSEA. The DNA of the CDR3 is TGCAGTGCGGGACAGGGGGCCCACAATGAGCAGTTCTTC. It translates to CSAGQGAHNEQFF.

V and J are TRBV2 and TRBJ2-7; 10 bases fit TRBD1. Germline loops: CDR1 SNHLY, CDR2 FYNNEI. CDR3 size: 17 residues. V gave up 6 bases and J gave up 0 bases; unmatched junction bases: 11. The CDR3 is CASSPAPGQGRSYEQYF. CDR3 sequence (DNA): TGTGCCAGCAGCCCGGCTCCGGGACAGGGGCGCTCCTACGAGCAGTACTTC.

The V and J genes are TRBV14 and TRBJ1-2, with TRBD1 matching over 8 bases. In germline, CDR1 is SGHDN, CDR2 FVKESK. V shed 4 bases and J 2 bases; nucleotides not matched to a gene: 6. The length of the CDR3 is 15 residues. DNA for the CDR3: TGTGCCAGCAGCCCCTTTACAGGGGGGAACTATGGCTACACCTTC. It specifies CASSPFTGGNYGYTF.

The rearrangement uses TRBV7-9 and TRBJ2-7; 11 bases line up with TRBD2. Trimming at V came to 3 bases and at J to 2 bases, leaving 3 bases not matched to a gene. The germline V gene has CDR1 SEHNR and CDR2 FQNEAQ (reference sequence). The CDR3 covers 15 residues. CDR3 region: CASSFAGLAAYEQYF. In nucleotides, the CDR3 is TGTGCCAGCAGCTTTGCGGGACTAGCGGCCTACGAGCAGTACTTC.

V and J are TRBV29-1 and TRBJ1-1; D is perhaps TRBD1 (6 bases). Germline V lookup: CDR1 SQVTM, CDR2 ANQGSEA. There are 13 residues in the CDR3. V gave up 6 bases and J gave up 4 bases, with 15 bases separating them. In nucleotides, the CDR3 is TGCAGCGTGACAGGTTTTGGGGGCACTGAAGCTTTCTTT. Protein sequence: CSVTGFGGTEAFF.

The rearrangement joins TRBV6-6 to TRBJ1-2; a weak D match, TRBD1 (5 bases). This CDR3 is 20 amino acids long. The V end lost 6 bases, the J end lost 4 bases, and 33 bases lay between the germline ends. Per the germline V gene, CDR1 is MNHNY and CDR2 is SVGAGI (reference sequence). In nucleotides, the CDR3 is TGTGCCAGCAGCCTGTTTCAAGGGGTAATCGAATACAGACTAGGCTATGGCTACACCTTC. It translates to CASSLFQGVIEYRLGYGYTF.

The chain has TRBV6-5 and TRBJ1-4; 12 nucleotides agree with TRBD1. The CDR3 runs to 14 residues. With 6 bases clipped from V and 8 bases from J, the junction kept 4 bases outside the gene matches. From germline, CDR1 is MNHEY and CDR2 SVGAGI. This CDR3 is CASSQGQGAEKLFF. The CDR3 DNA reads TGTGCCAGCAGCCAGGGACAGGGGGCGGAAAAACTGTTTTTT.

The chain employs TRBV5-5 and TRBJ1-2, with D perhaps matching TRBD1 (6 bases). CDR1 is SGHKS and CDR2 is YYEKEE in the germline V gene (reference sequence). V was clipped by 0 bases and J by 7 bases, with 10 bases between them. CDR3 length equals 13 residues. The CDR3 sequence is CASSLAGGGGYTF. CDR3 DNA: TGTGCCAGCAGCTTGGCTGGGGGCGGTGGCTACACCTTC.

This chain uses TRBV30 with TRBJ2-1; TRBD2 matches at 8 bases. Per the germline V gene, CDR1 is GTSNPN and CDR2 is SVGIG (reference sequence). V lost 3 bases to trimming and J lost 7 bases; unmatched junction nucleotides: 5. CDR3 length: 13 amino acids. This chain's CDR3 is CAWSPGLGNEQFF. The CDR3 DNA reads TGTGCCTGGAGCCCGGGACTAGGGAATGAGCAGTTCTTC.

The J gene is TRBJ2-1, the V gene TRBV7-9, with 9 bases aligning to TRBD2. Germline V CDR1 and CDR2: SEHNR, FQNEAQ (reference sequence). The J segment lost 4 bases and the V segment lost 10 bases, leaving 26 bases of the junction unmatched. There are 20 residues in the CDR3. For the CDR3, the DNA is TGTGCCAACACCTCCCGTCGTTCCCCACTAGCGGGTCGTTCTTACAATGAGCAGTTCTTC. Translated, it gives CANTSRRSPLAGRSYNEQFF.

This sequence joins TRBV7-6 and TRBJ2-5, with a weak D call TRBD1 (6 bases). Germline CDR1 reads SGHVS; CDR2 reads FNYEAQ. The CDR3 covers 22 residues. Trimming took 1 base from V and 5 from J, leaving 35 bases between them. CDR3 residues: CASSLVTIIGQFWPGFIETQYF. In nucleotides, the CDR3 is TGTGCCAGCAGCTTAGTTACAATAATCGGACAGTTTTGGCCAGGGTTCATCGAGACCCAGTACTTC.

CDR3 bases: TGTGCCAGCAAACCGGGACTAGGGAGCAATCAGCCCCAGCATTTT. It codes for CASKPGLGSNQPQHF. This chain uses TRBV28 with TRBJ1-5; a weak D match, TRBD1 (5 bases). The CDR3 length is 15 residues. Per germline, CDR1 MDHEN and CDR2 SYDVKM. Trimming removed 7 bases at V and 1 base at J, with 14 bases between.

The chain is built from TRBV5-1 and TRBJ1-2; D remains unclear. Germline assignment: CDR1 SGHRS and CDR2 YFSETQ. CDR3 length equals 19 residues. The V and J ends lost 0 bases and 5 bases respectively, with 26 bases between them. CDR3 residues: CASSLGVVGRLNSKYGYTF. CDR3 DNA sequence: TGCGCCAGCAGCTTGGGGGTAGTTGGAAGGTTGAACAGTAAGTATGGCTACACCTTC.

The chain recombines TRBV7-3 with TRBJ2-7; D possibly corresponds to TRBD2 (5 bases). Trimming removed 2 bases from V and 7 bases from J, with 9 bases in between. The CDR3 is made up of 12 amino acids. Germline values: CDR1 SGHTA, CDR2 FQGTGA. CDR3 DNA: TGTGCCAGCAGCTTAGATTCGGGGGAGCAGTACTTC. Its translation: CASSLDSGEQYF.

The chain carries TRBV5-4 and TRBJ2-5, with D unclear. CDR1 and CDR2 (germline): SGHNT, YYREEE (reference sequence). Trimming stripped 0 bases from V and 5 bases from J, with 8 bases between. The CDR3 is 13 residues long. CDR3 coding DNA: TGTGCCAGCAGCTTGGTTATTTCGGAGACCCAGTACTTC. Its translation: CASSLVISETQYF.

The chain uses TRBV19 and TRBJ2-2; 9 positions match TRBD2. In germline, CDR1 is LNHDA, CDR2 SQIVND (reference sequence). The CDR3 totals 17 residues. J gave up 5 bases and V 9 bases, and 16 bases lay outside the gene matches. The CDR3 loop reads CASLPSSGITSTGELFF. The CDR3 nucleotides read TGTGCCAGCCTCCCGTCTAGCGGGATAACTAGTACCGGGGAGCTGTTTTTT.

V is TRBV18 and J is TRBJ1-1, with a possible D match to TRBD1 (5 bases). Germline V gene data show CDR1 as KGHSH and CDR2 as LQKENI. This CDR3 contains 14 residues. V was shortened by 3 bases and J by 3 bases, with 11 bases between the two germline ends. For the CDR3, the DNA is TGTGCCAGCTCACCCAGGGCGTGGGACACTGAAGCTTTCTTT. Amino acid sequence: CASSPRAWDTEAFF.

There are a few counts of this clone. The chain employs TRBV5-5 and TRBJ1-2; 9 bases are a match to TRBD1. Germline V gene sequence: CDR1 SGHKS, CDR2 YYEKEE (reference sequence). This CDR3 region has 15 residues. The ends lost 4 bases at V and 3 bases at J; junction bases unmatched: 7. The CDR3 nucleotides are TGTGCCAGCAGCCCGGGTTGGACAGGGGACTATGGCTACACCTTC. This translates into CASSPGWTGDYGYTF.

J is TRBJ1-6 and V is TRBV18; 8 bases fit TRBD1. With 4 bases clipped from V and 9 bases from J, the junction kept 5 bases outside the gene matches. Looked up from germline, CDR1 is KGHSH and CDR2 is LQKENI. The CDR3 runs to 14 residues. The CDR3 nucleotides read TGTGCCAGCTCACTAGGACAGGGAAGTTCACCCCTCCACTTT. This codes for CASSLGQGSSPLHF.

This chain links TRBV27 with TRBJ2-1; 8 bases are a match to TRBD1. Per germline, CDR1 MNHEY and CDR2 SMNVEV (reference sequence). This CDR3 spans 14 amino acids. V shed 5 bases and J 15 bases; nucleotides not matched to a gene: 15. CDR3 DNA: TGTGCCAGCAGTCTTTCAGGGGGCACCCCCCATACGTTCTTC. It is translated as CASSLSGGTPHTFF.

The J gene is TRBJ2-1, the V gene TRBV5-6, with D tentatively TRBD2 (5 bases). This CDR3 spans 13 amino acids. CDR1 and CDR2 from the germline V gene are SGHDT and YYEEEE. Trimming removed 4 bases from V and 5 bases from J, with 10 bases in between. CDR3 sequence: CASSPRVDNEQFF. The CDR3 bases are TGTGCCAGCAGCCCGAGGGTGGACAATGAGCAGTTCTTC.

The chain combines TRBV10-3 with TRBJ2-7; maybe TRBD1 (6 bases). V lost 3 bases to trimming and J lost 3 bases, with 9 bases between them. The CDR3 has 13 residues. Germline V gene sequence: CDR1 ENHRY, CDR2 SYGVKD. CDR3 DNA sequence: TGTGCCATCAGTGACTCAGGGGACTACGAGCAGTACTTC. This translates into CAISDSGDYEQYF.

The gene calls are TRBV3-1 (or the pseudogene TRBV3-2) and TRBJ2-7; TRBD2 matches at 7 bases. Germline trimming cut 4 bases from V and 4 bases from J; bases unmatched to any gene: 10. CDR1 is LGHDT, CDR2 YNNKEL, per germline (reference sequence). The CDR3 spans 15 residues. CDR3 coding DNA: TGTGCCAGCAGCCCTTCTAGCGGAGGGCGGTACGAGCAGTACTTC. Its protein is CASSPSSGGRYEQYF.